This record covers a single T cell receptor (beta chain). As yet, its antigen is unknown. V lost 5 bases to trimming and J lost 8 bases, with 15 bases between them. This CDR3 has 14 amino acids. Looked up from germline, CDR1 is MNHEY and CDR2 is SVGAGI. This entry belongs to a study of T cell responses to AZD1222 COVID-19 vaccine. Profiled with immunoSEQ multiplex PCR; TCRdb holds only in-frame clones, not every one. Of 95,000 to 100,000 clones detected, about 88% appear once; the ten largest clones hold approximately 15%. Overall study findings and caveats: A mostly white British donor set with more females was recruited, and clonal diversity was possibly underestimated.

The rearrangement links TRBV6-5 to TRBJ1-4; D remains unclear. The sequence was obtained from an adult in good health. The specimen was peripheral blood, collected on day 0 of AZD1222 vaccination. This chain's CDR3 is CASSNYWEREKLFF. CDR3 sequence (DNA): TGTGCCAGCAGTAACTATTGGGAGAGGGAAAAACTGTTTTTT.